This TCR beta chain was documented in a study of blood T cell repertoires in COVID-19. Background on the study: From the United States, Italy and Spain came samples of acute and convalescent COVID-19.

Germline V gives CDR1 SGHRS, CDR2 YFSETQ. The germline V and J ends were trimmed by 5 bases and 1 base, with 12 bases remaining between them. This CDR3 spans 14 amino acids. Profiling relied on immunoSEQ multiplex PCR, and the TCRdb table lists in-frame clones only, not all of them. The table includes 250,000 to 300,000 clones, 80% to 90% detected once. The clonotype was recovered from a man aged 40-49 years with acute or convalescent COVID-19. Specimen: peripheral blood. V gene TRBV5-1 combines with J gene TRBJ2-5, with a weak D call TRBD2 (6 bases). CDR3: CASRGRGFQETQYF. Written as DNA, the CDR3 is TGCGCCAGCAGGGGTCGGGGGTTCCAAGAGACCCAGTACTTC.